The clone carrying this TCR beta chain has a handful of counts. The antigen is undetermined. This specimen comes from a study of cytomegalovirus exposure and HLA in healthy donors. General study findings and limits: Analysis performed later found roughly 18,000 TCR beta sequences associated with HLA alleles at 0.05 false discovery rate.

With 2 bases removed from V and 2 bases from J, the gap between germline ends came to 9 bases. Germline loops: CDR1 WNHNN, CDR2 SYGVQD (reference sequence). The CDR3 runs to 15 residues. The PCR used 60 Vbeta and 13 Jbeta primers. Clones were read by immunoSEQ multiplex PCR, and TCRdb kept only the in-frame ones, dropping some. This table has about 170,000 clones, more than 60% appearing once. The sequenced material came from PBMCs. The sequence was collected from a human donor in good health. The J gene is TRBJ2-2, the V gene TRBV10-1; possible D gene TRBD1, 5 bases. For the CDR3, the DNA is TGCGCCAGCAGTGAGAGACAGTTTAACACCGGGGAGCTGTTTTTT. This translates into CASSERQFNTGELFF.